Listed below are T cell receptor beta chains from one sample, sequenced in a study of control samples from healthy donors and cancer patients. TCRdb keeps only in-frame clones here, not all; method: immunoSEQ multiplex PCR. The sample lists tens of thousands of clones, approximately 91% occurring once. Source material: blood. These receptors were obtained from a woman aged 50 to 60 in good health. CDR3s include the opening cysteine and the closing phenylalanine or tryptophan. Fields, in order: J gene, V gene, D gene, clone size, CDR3 protein, CDR3 DNA. A D gene is named only where the DNA matches it firmly. Expanded clones get a size class; other rows say once, few or many, or leave the size out.

TRBJ1-5	TRBV2	-	-	CASSGGDSGNQPQHF	TGTGCCAGCAGTGGAGGGGATTCGGGCAATCAGCCCCAGCATTTT
TRBJ2-7	TRBV6-5	-	-	CASRRGGNEQYF	TGTGCCAGCAGAAGGGGTGGCAACGAGCAGTACTTC
TRBJ1-2	TRBV19	-	-	CASSTFFYETRPYGYTF	TGTGCCAGTAGTACCTTCTTTTACGAGACAAGGCCCTATGGCTACACCTTC
TRBJ1-4	TRBV7-9	TRBD1	-	CASSWTGQGEKLFF	TGTGCCAGCAGCTGGACAGGACAAGGAGAAAAACTGTTTTTT
TRBJ1-2	TRBV5-4	-	-	CASSIQGNPYGYTF	TGTGCCAGCAGCATACAGGGTAACCCCTATGGCTACACCTTC
TRBJ1-1	TRBV11-2	-	-	CASSWGLTEAFF	TGTGCCAGCAGCTGGGGTCTCACTGAAGCTTTCTTT
TRBJ2-7	TRBV2	-	once	CASKTEWSSYEQYF	TGTGCCAGCAAAACAGAATGGAGCTCCTACGAGCAGTACTTC
TRBJ2-3	TRBV10-2	TRBD1	-	CASSELGGSPDTQYF	TGCGCCAGCAGTGAATTAGGGGGCAGTCCAGATACGCAGTATTTT
TRBJ1-1	TRBV2	-	-	CASSPSIYMNTEAFF	TGTGCCAGCAGCCCCTCTATCTACATGAACACTGAAGCTTTCTTT
TRBJ2-3	TRBV6-1	-	-	CASSELHRTDTQYF	TGTGCCAGCAGTGAACTCCACCGAACTGATACGCAGTATTTT
TRBJ1-5	TRBV5-5	-	-	CASSFSGTQPQHF	TGTGCCAGCAGCTTTTCAGGGACTCAGCCCCAGCATTTT
TRBJ1-4	TRBV5-6	-	-	CASSFVSDEKLFF	TGTGCCAGCAGCTTCGTATCGGATGAAAAACTGTTTTTT
TRBJ2-3	TRBV27	-	-	CASSPREGDTQYF	TGTGCCAGCAGTCCTCGAGAGGGAGATACGCAGTATTTT
TRBJ2-3	TRBV11-3	TRBD2	-	CASSLGAGGRDTQYF	TGTGCCAGCAGCTTGGGGGCGGGGGGACGAGATACGCAGTATTTT
TRBJ2-1	TRBV2	-	-	CASSLGRSKYNEQFF	TGTGCCAGCAGTTTGGGCAGGTCTAAATACAATGAGCAGTTCTTC
TRBJ1-1	TRBV6-6	-	-	CASSYSLETEAFF	TGTGCCAGCAGTTACTCGCTGGAAACTGAAGCTTTCTTT
TRBJ1-1	TRBV25-1	TRBD1	-	CASRRTGGKAEAFF	TGTGCCAGCAGAAGAACAGGGGGCAAGGCTGAAGCTTTCTTT
TRBJ1-1	TRBV7-8	-	-	CASSPLRGTEAFF	TGTGCCAGCAGTCCCCTCAGAGGGACTGAAGCTTTCTTT
TRBJ1-3	TRBV29-1	-	-	CSAPRGAGNTIYF	TGCAGCGCCCCCAGGGGCGCTGGAAACACCATATATTTT
TRBJ1-2	TRBV10-3	-	-	CAISDPVGGTRIDSDNGYTF	TGTGCCATCAGTGACCCAGTCGGTGGGACAAGGATAGACTCAGATAATGGCTACACCTTC
TRBJ2-3	TRBV5-1	TRBD2	-	CASSLGLAGLDTQYF	TGCGCCAGCAGCCTGGGACTAGCCGGCTTAGATACGCAGTATTTT
TRBJ2-3	TRBV2	-	-	CASVGSRTDTQYF	TGTGCCAGCGTCGGCTCTCGCACAGATACGCAGTATTTT
TRBJ1-4	TRBV4-1	-	-	CASRPSHEATNEKLFF	TGCGCCAGCAGACCGAGTCATGAGGCAACTAATGAAAAACTGTTTTTT
TRBJ2-3	TRBV30	TRBD2	few	CAWSSSGGQDTQYF	TGTGCCTGGAGTTCGAGCGGGGGGCAGGATACGCAGTATTTT
TRBJ2-6	TRBV7-8	-	-	CASSGVNSGANVLTF	TGTGCCAGCAGTGGTGTCAACTCTGGGGCCAACGTCCTGACTTTC
TRBJ1-2	TRBV20-1	-	once	CSAAGTLGYTF	TGCAGTGCGGCCGGGACTCTTGGCTACACCTTC